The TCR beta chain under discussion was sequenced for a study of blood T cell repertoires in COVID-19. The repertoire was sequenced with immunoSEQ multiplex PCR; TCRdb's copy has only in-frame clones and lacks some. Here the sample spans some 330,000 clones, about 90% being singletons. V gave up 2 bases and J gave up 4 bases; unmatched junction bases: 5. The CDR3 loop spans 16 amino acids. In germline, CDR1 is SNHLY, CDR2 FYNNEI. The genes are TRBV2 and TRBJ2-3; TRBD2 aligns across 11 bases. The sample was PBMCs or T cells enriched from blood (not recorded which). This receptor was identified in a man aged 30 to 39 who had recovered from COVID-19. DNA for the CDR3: TGTGCCAGCAGTGAATATGGTAGCGGGGGGGCAGATACGCAGTATTTT. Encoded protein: CASSEYGSGGADTQYF.